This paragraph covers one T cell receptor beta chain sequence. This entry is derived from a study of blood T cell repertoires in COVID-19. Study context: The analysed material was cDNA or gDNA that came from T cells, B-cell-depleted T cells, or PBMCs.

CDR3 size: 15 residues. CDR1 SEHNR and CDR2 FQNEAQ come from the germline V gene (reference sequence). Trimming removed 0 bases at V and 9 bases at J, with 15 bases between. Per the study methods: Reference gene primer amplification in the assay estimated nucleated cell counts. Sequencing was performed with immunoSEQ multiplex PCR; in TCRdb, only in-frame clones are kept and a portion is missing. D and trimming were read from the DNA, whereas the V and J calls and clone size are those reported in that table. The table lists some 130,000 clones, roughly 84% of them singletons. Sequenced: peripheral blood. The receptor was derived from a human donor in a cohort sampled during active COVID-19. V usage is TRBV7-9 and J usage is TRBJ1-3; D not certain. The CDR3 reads CASSLAQPDRGTIYF. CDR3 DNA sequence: TGTGCCAGCAGCTTAGCGCAGCCAGACCGGGGCACCATATATTTT.